The next 3 T cell receptor beta chains were all read from a single sample in a study of human T cells and chemical hapten exposure. TCRdb independently ran MiXCR on the RACE reads; one entry per CDR3 protein. The sample records about 100,000 distinct CDR3 sequences, roughly 11% being singletons. Time point noted: patch test 1, 2 weeks after DPC sensitization. The sample's treatment: therapeutic diphenylcyclopropenone sensitization with weekly scalp DPC. The sequenced sample was whole blood, obtained in connection with sensitization to the hapten diphenylcyclopropenone (DPC). All receptors derive from a woman in her thirties or forties with alopecia areata. Some clones in this sample may be carry-over from other donors' samples.

CDR3: CSASLGGAFGELFF. The DNA of the CDR3 is TGCAGTGCTAGCCTAGGGGGGGCCTTCGGGGAGCTGTTTTTT. The rearrangement links TRBV20-1 to TRBJ2-2; TRBD2 might be the D (7 bases). The V end was cut by 3 bases, the J end by 7 bases, with 15 bases between. The CDR3 loop spans 14 amino acids. Germline V gene data show CDR1 as DFQATT and CDR2 as SNEGSKA (reference sequence).

This clonotype was recorded many times. The J gene is TRBJ1-1, the V gene TRBV6-1; TRBD1 might be the D (5 bases). Germline loops: CDR1 MNHNS, CDR2 SASEGT. V was trimmed by 4 bases and J by 1 base, leaving 10 bases between them. This CDR3 region has 14 residues. The CDR3 here is CASSAQGSNTEAFF. The CDR3 coding sequence is TGTGCCAGCAGTGCTCAGGGATCGAACACTGAAGCTTTCTTT.

The genes are TRBV29-1 and TRBJ1-2; no clear D. CDR1 SQVTM and CDR2 ANQGSEA come from the germline V gene. Trimming pared 4 bases from V and 6 bases from J, leaving 21 bases between. This CDR3 contains 15 residues. This CDR3 is CSVGSGTAWRHGYTF. The DNA for the CDR3 is TGCAGCGTTGGTAGTGGAACAGCCTGGAGGCATGGCTACACCTTC.